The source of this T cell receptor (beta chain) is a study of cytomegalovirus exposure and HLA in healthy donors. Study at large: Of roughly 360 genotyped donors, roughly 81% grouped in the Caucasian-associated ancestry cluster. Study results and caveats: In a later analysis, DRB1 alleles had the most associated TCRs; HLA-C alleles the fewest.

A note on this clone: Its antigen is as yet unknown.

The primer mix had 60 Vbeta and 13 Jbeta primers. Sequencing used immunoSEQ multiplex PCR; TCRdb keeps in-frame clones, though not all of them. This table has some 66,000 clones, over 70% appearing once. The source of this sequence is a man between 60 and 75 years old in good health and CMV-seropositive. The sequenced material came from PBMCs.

CDR3 sequence reads: CASSQTSGPDNEQFF. CDR3 DNA: TGTGCCAGCAGCCAGACTAGCGGACCAGACAATGAGCAGTTCTTC. This chain links TRBV4-2 with TRBJ2-1; 9 bases fit TRBD2. V lost 3 bases and J lost 5; bases outside the gene matches: 5. Germline V gene lookup returns CDR1 LGHNA and CDR2 YNFKEQ. This CDR3 spans 15 amino acids.